This T cell receptor (beta chain) derives from a study of blood T cell repertoires in COVID-19. Clones were sequenced by immunoSEQ multiplex PCR, and TCRdb holds only the in-frame ones, with some missing. The data contain about 170,000 clones, 86% of them seen just once; the ten biggest clones take up more than 3%. The CDR3 runs 13 residues. Germline V gene lookup returns CDR1 SNHLY and CDR2 FYNNEI. With 8 bases removed from V and 0 bases from J, the gap between germline ends came to 8 bases. The chain carries TRBV2 and TRBJ1-5; D is ambiguous. The TCR comes from a man aged 65 to 79 with acute or convalescent COVID-19. Sequencing was done on a sample of peripheral blood. The CDR3 protein is CASSGNSNQPQHF. The CDR3 nucleotides read TGTGCCAGCTCCGGGAATAGCAATCAGCCCCAGCATTTT.